This TCR beta chain was documented in a study of shared clonotypes between healthy human individuals. CD45RO+ cells went into CD8 memory alongside CCR7-negative CD45RA+ TemRA cells. The study's findings and limits: Approximately 4.6% of naive CD4 clonotypes were shared across several donors. Read depth was anticipated to influence clonotype sharing among donors.

Profiled with immunoSEQ multiplex PCR; TCRdb holds only in-frame clones, not every one. The table lists over 95,000 clones, 68% of them singletons. V was cut by 1 base and J by 1 base, with 10 bases left in between. CDR1 and CDR2 (germline): SGHAT, FQNNGV. This CDR3 region has 15 residues. Details on this clone: Its antigen is still unknown.

The receptor was isolated from a woman between 25 and 40 years old in good health. The sample taken for sequencing was memory CD8+ T cells sorted from blood. Subset here: CD45RO+ cells pooled with CCR7-negative TemRA cells. The chain uses TRBV11-2 and TRBJ2-5, with unresolved D. The CDR3 sequence is CASSLGAGLQETQYF. The CDR3 coding sequence is TGTGCCAGCAGCTTAGGTGCAGGCCTCCAAGAGACCCAGTACTTC.